The next 29 T cell receptor beta chains were all read from a single sample in a study of blood T cell repertoires in COVID-19. The method was immunoSEQ multiplex PCR; TCRdb's version includes in-frame clones alone and lacks a portion of them. This sample has hundreds of thousands of clones, with around 87% found just once. Material for sequencing was PBMCs or T cells enriched from blood (not recorded which). The source is a man in his forties or fifties in a cohort exposed to, infected with or recovered from COVID-19 (not recorded which).

The rearrangement uses TRBV28 and TRBJ2-1, with 8 bases lining up with TRBD2. CDR3 length equals 15 residues. V lost 2 bases and J lost 8; bases outside the gene matches: 8. Germline loops: CDR1 MDHEN, CDR2 SYDVKM. CDR3 nucleotides: TGTGCCAGCAGTTTAGGCGGGAGGAGAGGACATGAGCAGTTCTTC. Translated, it gives CASSLGGRRGHEQFF.

The rearrangement links TRBV3-1 (or the pseudogene TRBV3-2) to TRBJ1-1; 8 nucleotides match TRBD1. The V segment lost 5 bases and the J segment 6 bases; nucleotides outside the gene matches: 11. Germline V gene lookup returns CDR1 LGHDT and CDR2 YNNKEL (reference sequence). The CDR3 covers 15 residues. Here the CDR3 reads CASSETGDEFAEAFF. The CDR3 nucleotides are TGTGCCAGCAGCGAGACAGGGGACGAGTTCGCTGAAGCTTTCTTT.

The gene calls are TRBV18 and TRBJ1-1; 8 bases are shared with TRBD1. Germline CDR1 is KGHSH and CDR2 is LQKENI. This CDR3 is 15 amino acids long. V gave up 6 bases and J gave up 1 base; unmatched junction bases: 7. The CDR3 loop is CASSTPGGGNTEAFF. For the CDR3, the DNA is TGTGCCAGCTCGACTCCAGGGGGCGGGAACACTGAAGCTTTCTTT.

J is TRBJ1-4 and V is TRBV28; 8 bases fit TRBD1. V lost 3 bases to trimming and J lost 11 bases; unmatched junction nucleotides: 5. CDR3 length: 13 amino acids. The germline V gene encodes CDR1 MDHEN and CDR2 SYDVKM. Here the CDR3 DNA reads TGTGCCAGCAGTTTGGACAGGGATCTGAAACTGTTTTTT. Translation gives CASSLDRDLKLFF. Full variable domain (remainder filled in from reference TRBV28 and TRBJ1-4): DVKVTQSSRYLVKRTGEKVFLECVQDMDHENMFWYRQDPGLGLRLIYFSYDVKMKEKGDIPEGYSVSREKKERFSLILESASTNQTSMYLCASSLDRDLKLFFGSGTQLSVL.

The genes are TRBV12-5 and TRBJ1-5, with D uncertain. The CDR3 spans 15 residues. The V gene's germline CDR1 is LGHNT and CDR2 FRNRAP. Trimming took 3 bases from V and 1 from J, leaving 10 bases between them. This CDR3 reads CASGFGRASNQPQHF. In DNA form, the CDR3 reads TGTGCTAGTGGTTTCGGTCGAGCCAGCAATCAGCCCCAGCATTTT.

This clone was observed once. This chain links TRBV24-1 with TRBJ1-4; 7 bases fit TRBD1. V shed 4 bases and J 8 bases; nucleotides not matched to a gene: 9. Germline V CDR1 and CDR2: KGHDR, SFDVKD. The CDR3 has 15 amino acids. The CDR3, as DNA: TGTGCCACCAGTGACCCCGGGGGGGACAGCGAAAAACTGTTTTTT. It specifies CATSDPGGDSEKLFF.

This clone was seen a few times. J is TRBJ2-6 and V is TRBV19; 7 nucleotides line up with TRBD1. This CDR3 region has 15 residues. From germline, CDR1 is LNHDA and CDR2 SQIVND (reference sequence). The trim removed 5 bases at V and 2 bases at J, leaving 3 bases unmatched. CDR3 DNA: TGTGCCAGTAGTCTCGACAGGGCTGGGGCCAACGTCCTGACTTTC. Its translation is CASSLDRAGANVLTF.

This chain joins TRBV30 and TRBJ1-5; D gene uncertain. The CDR3 contains 15 residues. Germline-derived CDR1 and CDR2 are GTSNPN and SVGIG (reference sequence). Trimming shortened V by 4 bases and J by 0 bases, and 13 bases separated the two germline ends. The CDR3 DNA follows: TGTGCCTGGACCGGAGCGGGTCATAGCAATCAGCCCCAGCATTTT. Protein product: CAWTGAGHSNQPQHF.

This chain connects TRBV18 to TRBJ2-1; 9 nucleotides align to TRBD1. The trim removed 3 bases at V and 6 bases at J, leaving 12 bases unmatched. Germline V lookup: CDR1 KGHSH, CDR2 LQKENI. The CDR3 is 17 residues long. The CDR3 DNA reads as TGTGCCAGCTCACCCCGAGGTGGCACAGGGGGCCCCAATGAGCAGTTCTTC. Its translation: CASSPRGGTGGPNEQFF.

The chain couples TRBV9 to TRBJ1-6; TRBD1 matches 9 bases. Germline V gene sequence: CDR1 SGDLS, CDR2 YYNGEE. CDR3 size: 17 residues. V was clipped by 0 bases and J by 10 bases; unmatched bases: 11. DNA for the CDR3: TGTGCCAGCAGCGTAGACAACGGACAGGGGTTCAGATCACCCCTCCACTTT. Translation gives CASSVDNGQGFRSPLHF.

The V gene is TRBV5-1, the J gene TRBJ2-5; TRBD2 is a possible D gene (5 bases). The CDR3 extends over 13 amino acids. Germline CDR1 SGHRS, CDR2 YFSETQ. Between the trimmed V and J ends, which lost 0 bases and 3 bases, there was a span of 6 bases. CDR3: CASSLAGKETQYF. The DNA of the CDR3 is TGCGCCAGCAGCTTGGCGGGAAAAGAGACCCAGTACTTC.

The genes are TRBV5-5 and TRBJ2-7, with 14 nucleotides matching TRBD2. CDR1 and CDR2 (germline): SGHKS, YYEKEE (reference sequence). CDR3 length: 17 residues. V was pared by 0 bases and J by 2 bases, with 4 bases of the junction left unmatched. The DNA of the CDR3 is TGTGCCAGCAGCTTGGGACTAGCGGGAGGGCCCCCCTACGAGCAGTACTTC. This encodes CASSLGLAGGPPYEQYF. Based on the CDR3 plus reference TRBV5-5 and TRBJ2-7, the full variable domain is DAGVTQSPTHLIKTRGQQVTLRCSPISGHKSVSWYQQVLGQGPQFIFQYYEKEERGRGNFPDRFSARQFPNYSSELNVNALLLGDSALYLCASSLGLAGGPPYEQYFGPGTRLTVT.

The chain is built from TRBV11-2 and TRBJ1-1; 10 bases map to TRBD1. The CDR3 contains 17 residues. After removal of 1 base from V and 6 bases from J, the junction contained 11 bases not matched to a gene. Germline CDR1 and CDR2: SGHAT and FQNNGV. The CDR3: CASSLGGTGVRVAEAFF. In DNA, the CDR3 is TGTGCCAGCAGCTTAGGAGGGACAGGGGTTCGTGTGGCTGAAGCTTTCTTT.

The rearrangement links TRBV5-1 to TRBJ2-1; 10 bases align to TRBD1. There are 16 residues in the CDR3. J lost 6 bases, V lost 4 bases, and 10 bases had no gene match. Germline loops: CDR1 SGHRS, CDR2 YFSETQ. The CDR3 bases are TGCGCCAGCAGCCGTATACCGGGACAGGGGTTCAATGAGCAGTTCTTC. This encodes CASSRIPGQGFNEQFF.

This clone is a singleton in its sample. The chain is built from TRBV19 and TRBJ1-2, with 8 bases matching TRBD1. J gave up 4 bases and V 3 bases, and 1 base lay outside the gene matches. The germline V gene has CDR1 LNHDA and CDR2 SQIVND (reference sequence). The CDR3 loop spans 13 amino acids. This CDR3 reads CASSMDRAYGYTF. For the CDR3, the DNA is TGTGCCAGTAGTATGGACAGGGCCTATGGCTACACCTTC.

CDR3 loop: CASGLTGGIDTQYF. CDR3 sequence (DNA): TGTGCTAGTGGCCTTACAGGGGGCATAGATACGCAGTATTTT. The chain couples TRBV12-5 to TRBJ2-3; 9 nucleotides agree with TRBD1. The CDR3 consists of 14 residues. Germline values: CDR1 LGHNT, CDR2 FRNRAP. The V and J ends lost 6 bases and 5 bases, in that order; junction bases with no gene match: 6. Complete variable domain (other parts from reference TRBV12-5 and TRBJ2-3): DARVTQTPRHKVTEMGQEVTMRCQPILGHNTVFWYRQTMMQGLELLAYFRNRAPLDDSGMPKDRFSAEMPDATLATLKIQPSEPRDSAVYFCASGLTGGIDTQYFGPGTRLTVL.

The CDR3 DNA reads as TGCGCCAGCAGCTCACTGAACTACGAGCAGTACTTC. Translation gives CASSSLNYEQYF. The J gene is TRBJ2-7, the V gene TRBV5-1, with D unresolved. The V gene's germline CDR1 is SGHRS and CDR2 YFSETQ. This CDR3 has 12 residues. V lost 3 bases to trimming and J lost 3 bases, with 7 bases between them.

This clone was seen a single time. V is TRBV19 and J is TRBJ1-5; 12 positions match TRBD1. The germline gives CDR1 LNHDA, CDR2 SQIVND (reference sequence). This CDR3 has 17 amino acids. Trimming cost V 5 bases and J 0 bases; bases outside gene matches: 5. CDR3 nucleotides: TGTGCCAGTAGTCCATGGGACAGGGGGCTTAGCAATCAGCCCCAGCATTTT. Translating gives CASSPWDRGLSNQPQHF.

V and J are TRBV18 and TRBJ1-1; 8 positions match TRBD1. In germline, CDR1 is KGHSH, CDR2 LQKENI. V shed 5 bases, J shed 0 bases, and the junction held 11 bases outside the gene matches. The CDR3 has 17 amino acids. DNA for the CDR3: TGTGCCAGCTCAGTGGACAGGGCGGGCCCCATGAACACTGAAGCTTTCTTT. Translated: CASSVDRAGPMNTEAFF.

The V call is TRBV28, the J call TRBJ2-7, with 13 bases lining up with TRBD2. Looked up from germline, CDR1 is MDHEN and CDR2 is SYDVKM. The CDR3 is made up of 18 amino acids. The V segment lost 6 bases and the J segment 1 base; nucleotides outside the gene matches: 12. DNA for the CDR3: TGTGCCAGCAGACGGACTAGCGGGAGAGGAAGGGATTCCTACGAGCAGTACTTC. Translating it yields CASRRTSGRGRDSYEQYF.

This chain's CDR3 is CASSKGQGADTQYF. The CDR3 DNA sequence: TGTGCCAGTAGTAAGGGACAGGGGGCAGATACGCAGTATTTT. The V gene is TRBV19, the J gene TRBJ2-3, with 11 bases aligning to TRBD1. The germline gives CDR1 LNHDA, CDR2 SQIVND (reference sequence). The length of the CDR3 is 14 residues. The V gene end was trimmed by 4 bases and the J gene end by 4 bases; junction bases not matched to a gene: 1.

V gene TRBV30 combines with J gene TRBJ1-3; perhaps TRBD1 as D (5 bases). The CDR3 runs 13 residues. CDR1 GTSNPN and CDR2 SVGIG come from the germline V gene (reference sequence). The V and J ends lost 4 bases and 1 base respectively, with 8 bases between them. CDR3 DNA sequence: TGTGCCTGGAACCGACAGTCTGGAAACACCATATATTTT. This gives the protein CAWNRQSGNTIYF.

The V and J genes are TRBV19 and TRBJ1-5; no clear D. Trimming took 8 bases from V and 0 from J, leaving 5 bases between them. This CDR3 spans 12 amino acids. CDR1 and CDR2 from the germline V gene are LNHDA and SQIVND (reference sequence). CDR3: CASADSNQPQHF. As DNA, the CDR3 is TGTGCCAGTGCGGATAGCAATCAGCCCCAGCATTTT.

The rearrangement uses TRBV5-4 and TRBJ2-4; a weak D match, TRBD1 (6 bases). Trimming left V 3 bases short and J 2 bases short, with 15 bases between. CDR3 length: 16 residues. Germline V gene data show CDR1 as SGHNT and CDR2 as YYREEE (reference sequence). Here the CDR3 reads CASSSTVRGTKNIQYF. CDR3 coding DNA: TGTGCCAGCAGCTCTACGGTTAGGGGGACCAAAAACATTCAGTACTTC.

V usage is TRBV11-3 and J usage is TRBJ2-1; D is possibly TRBD1 (6 bases). The CDR3 sequence is 14 residues long. The V and J ends lost 5 bases and 2 bases respectively, with 10 bases between them. CDR1 SGHNT and CDR2 YENEEA come from the germline V gene. The CDR3 is CASSAGVAYNEQFF. CDR3 sequence (DNA): TGTGCCAGCAGCGCAGGGGTCGCCTACAATGAGCAGTTCTTC.

This rearrangement joins TRBV19 to TRBJ1-1, with D unresolved. The CDR3 is made up of 13 amino acids. V was shortened by 8 bases and J by 1 base, with 11 bases between the two germline ends. CDR1 is LNHDA, CDR2 SQIVND, per germline (reference sequence). CDR3 in DNA: TGTGCCAGTTCTGAAGTCAGGAACACTGAAGCTTTCTTT. This gives the protein CASSEVRNTEAFF.

The V and J genes are TRBV10-2 and TRBJ2-3; 14 bases match TRBD2. The CDR3 runs 15 residues. The germline V gene has CDR1 WSHSY and CDR2 SAAADI. V shed 7 bases, J shed 5 bases, and the junction held 5 bases outside the gene matches. CDR3 loop: CASTAGLAGVDTQYF. CDR3 coding DNA: TGCGCCAGCACGGCGGGACTAGCGGGAGTAGATACGCAGTATTTT.

This chain uses TRBV7-2 with TRBJ2-7, with a tentative D call TRBD2 (6 bases). V was shortened by 0 bases and J by 1 base, with 13 bases between the two germline ends. The CDR3 contains 16 residues. Germline CDR1 is SGHTA and CDR2 is FQGNSA. CDR3 bases: TGTGCCAGCAGCTTAGCGGCCGGGGGAAATTCCTACGAGCAGTACTTC. It is translated as CASSLAAGGNSYEQYF.

This chain links TRBV28 with TRBJ1-1; 8 nucleotides align to TRBD1. CDR1 and CDR2 from the germline V gene are MDHEN and SYDVKM. J was trimmed by 3 bases and V by 5 bases; bases with no gene match: 8. CDR3 size: 15 residues. The CDR3 sequence: CASSQIRTGHTEAFF. DNA of the CDR3: TGTGCCAGCAGTCAGATAAGGACAGGGCACACTGAAGCTTTCTTT.